These 2 T cell receptor beta chains came from one sample sequenced in a study of blood T cells in healthy people across ages. Through a sample-barcoded 5' primer and a J-beta primer mix, a second PCR was run for roughly 6 to 11 cycles. A single record per CDR3 protein comes from TCRdb applying MiXCR to the 5' RACE reads. Of about 1.8 million distinct CDR3 sequences in the sample, 40% to 55% were seen once. The sample comprised blood. The receptors originated from a middle-aged woman in good health.

This chain connects TRBV6-5 to TRBJ2-5; 9 bases are a match to TRBD2. The CDR3 sequence is 15 residues long. CDR1 and CDR2 from the germline V gene are MNHEY and SVGAGI. V lost 8 bases, J lost 0 bases, and 7 bases stayed unmatched. CDR3 in amino acids: CASRPWTSDQETQYF. CDR3 in DNA: TGTGCCAGCCGTCCCTGGACTAGCGACCAAGAGACCCAGTACTTC.

The chain couples TRBV9 to TRBJ2-1; possibly TRBD2 for D (6 bases). V was trimmed by 7 bases and J by 5 bases, leaving 16 bases between them. The germline gives CDR1 SGDLS, CDR2 YYNGEE. This CDR3 comprises 14 residues. In DNA, the CDR3 is TGTGCCAGCGGGGGGTTGAAGGTTGACAATGAGCAGTTCTTC. This codes for CASGGLKVDNEQFF.